This entry lists 29 T cell receptor beta chains sequenced from one sample in a study of blood T cell repertoires in COVID-19. TCRdb's table, derived via immunoSEQ multiplex PCR, lists solely in-frame clones and lacks some. Of 180,000 or so clones listed, about 80% are singletons. The sequencing input was PBMCs or T cells enriched from blood (not recorded which). These TCRs come from a man in his forties or fifties who had recovered from COVID-19.

As DNA, the CDR3 is TGTGCCAGCAGTTCCTCCCGGGGGTCCGGGGGTGAAAAACTGTTTTTT. This codes for CASSSSRGSGGEKLFF. V and J are TRBV28 and TRBJ1-4; weak D call: TRBD1 (5 bases). The germline V and J ends were trimmed by 4 bases and 7 bases, with 19 bases remaining between them. The germline V gene encodes CDR1 MDHEN and CDR2 SYDVKM. This CDR3 is built from 16 residues.

This chain joins TRBV5-8 and TRBJ2-2; D unclear. Germline V gene data show CDR1 as SGHTS and CDR2 as YDEGEE. Between the trimmed V and J ends, which lost 0 bases and 2 bases, there was a span of 8 bases. The CDR3 length is 15 residues. The DNA for the CDR3 is TGTGCCAGCAGCTTGGTGCCAGATAACACCGGGGAGCTGTTTTTT. It is translated as CASSLVPDNTGELFF.

The J gene is TRBJ1-2, the V gene TRBV6-5; 10 bases fit TRBD1. This CDR3 spans 16 amino acids. V lost 2 bases, J lost 3 bases, and 6 bases stayed unmatched. Germline lookup yields CDR1 MNHEY and CDR2 SVGAGI. The CDR3 DNA reads as TGTGCCAGCAGTTACACACACGGGACAGGGGACTATGGCTACACCTTC. It yields the protein CASSYTHGTGDYGYTF.

For this clone: Other DNA sequences in the same sample also yield this CDR3. The genes are TRBV24-1 and TRBJ1-5; unclear D gene. This CDR3 is built from 15 residues. V was trimmed by 0 bases and J by 5 bases, leaving 10 bases between them. Germline V gene sequence: CDR1 KGHDR, CDR2 SFDVKD. The CDR3 region is CATSDLGDTDQPQHF. The DNA for the CDR3 is TGTGCCACCAGTGATTTGGGCGACACCGATCAGCCCCAGCATTTT.

This clone was detected once. The V call is TRBV28, the J call TRBJ1-5; a weak D match, TRBD1 (5 bases). Germline loops: CDR1 MDHEN, CDR2 SYDVKM. V lost 6 bases and J 5 bases, leaving 14 bases between the germline ends. The CDR3 consists of 14 residues. Here the CDR3 DNA reads TGTGCCAGCAGCGCCCAGGGTTCGCATCAGCCCCAGCATTTT. Translating it yields CASSAQGSHQPQHF.

This chain connects TRBV6-5 to TRBJ2-2, with TRBD2 identical over 7 bases. With V trimmed by 3 bases and J by 7 bases, 8 bases remained unmatched. CDR1 and CDR2 (germline): MNHEY, SVGAGI. The CDR3 totals 15 residues. DNA of the CDR3: TGTGCCAGCAGTTATCGGGGCCCTAGCGGCGGGGAGCTGTTTTTT. Protein: CASSYRGPSGGELFF.

V and J are TRBV11-3 and TRBJ2-3; 8 nucleotides match TRBD1. The V gene's germline CDR1 is SGHNT and CDR2 YENEEA. The CDR3 length is 15 residues. Unmatched junction bases numbered 6, after V lost 6 bases and J lost 1 base. CDR3 nucleotide sequence: TGTGCCAGCAGTTATGGACAGGGTCGCACAGATACGCAGTATTTT. This translates into CASSYGQGRTDTQYF.

This clone was seen just once. The chain joins TRBV25-1 to TRBJ1-3, with a weak D call TRBD1 (5 bases). Between the trimmed V and J ends, which lost 3 bases and 0 bases, there was a span of 6 bases. The germline gives CDR1 MGHDK, CDR2 SYGVNS. This CDR3 has 14 residues. The CDR3 here is CASSEGGSGNTIYF. CDR3 DNA sequence: TGTGCCAGCAGTGAGGGGGGCTCTGGAAACACCATATATTTT.

J is TRBJ2-7 and V is TRBV3-1 (or the pseudogene TRBV3-2), with a possible D match to TRBD1 (6 bases). The germline CDR1 and CDR2 sequences are LGHDT and YNNKEL (reference sequence). Trimming left V 2 bases short and J 7 bases short, with 12 bases between. The CDR3 has 13 amino acids. Here the CDR3 reads CASSQLQGFEQYF. CDR3 DNA: TGTGCCAGCAGCCAACTACAGGGATTTGAGCAGTACTTC.

This chain uses TRBV19 with TRBJ2-7; D is perhaps TRBD2 (6 bases). This CDR3 has 17 residues. Trimming cost V 4 bases and J 2 bases, with 21 bases left between them. Germline V gene lookup returns CDR1 LNHDA and CDR2 SQIVND (reference sequence). The CDR3 sequence: CASSSPPGVTNTYEQYF. Written as DNA, the CDR3 is TGTGCCAGTAGTAGCCCTCCGGGGGTCACAAACACCTACGAGCAGTACTTC.

This clone has only one observation. V gene TRBV18 combines with J gene TRBJ1-1; D is possibly TRBD1 (6 bases). The length of the CDR3 is 13 residues. Trimming removed 3 bases from V and 11 bases from J, with 16 bases in between. Germline CDR1 and CDR2: KGHSH and LQKENI. The CDR3 DNA reads as TGTGCCAGCTCACCGGCAGGGGAGTCGGGGGCTTTCTTT. It encodes CASSPAGESGAFF. Full variable domain (remainder filled in from reference TRBV18 and TRBJ1-1): NAGVMQNPRHLVRRRGQEARLRCSPMKGHSHVYWYRQLPEEGLKFMVYLQKENIIDESGMPKERFSAEFPKEGPSILRIQQVVRGDSAAYFCASSPAGESGAFFGQGTRLTVV.

The chain is built from TRBV7-9 and TRBJ1-2; D is uncertain. The CDR3 consists of 14 residues. The V end lost 2 bases, the J end lost 3 bases, and 10 bases lay between the germline ends. Germline CDR1 is SEHNR and CDR2 is FQNEAQ (reference sequence). CDR3 sequence (DNA): TGTGCCAGCAGCTTAAGCGGGGAGGACTATGGCTACACCTTC. Its protein product is CASSLSGEDYGYTF.

V gene TRBV19 combines with J gene TRBJ1-6; the D gene is possibly TRBD1 (5 bases). This CDR3 has 12 amino acids. The ends were cut back, 10 bases at V and 13 bases at J, with 17 bases in the middle. The germline V gene encodes CDR1 LNHDA and CDR2 SQIVND (reference sequence). The CDR3 loop reads CATNARGAPLHF. CDR3 in DNA: TGTGCCACTAATGCCCGCGGGGCTCCCCTCCACTTT.

This clone showed up just once. The chain combines TRBV19 with TRBJ1-1; 9 bases line up with TRBD1. The CDR3 consists of 14 residues. Germline CDR1 is LNHDA and CDR2 is SQIVND (reference sequence). With 6 bases clipped from V and 5 bases from J, the junction kept 7 bases outside the gene matches. The CDR3 bases are TGTGCCAGTAGGAAACAGGGGGCTTGGACTGAAGCTTTCTTT. This gives the protein CASRKQGAWTEAFF.

This clone was seen only a few times. V gene TRBV5-1 combines with J gene TRBJ1-4, with 7 bases identical to TRBD1. There are 14 residues in the CDR3. Germline values: CDR1 SGHRS, CDR2 YFSETQ. J gave up 3 bases and V 2 bases, and 1 base lay outside the gene matches. The CDR3 DNA sequence: TGCGCCAGCAGCTTTGGGACAGCTAATGAAAAACTGTTTTTT. It is translated as CASSFGTANEKLFF.

V usage is TRBV30 and J usage is TRBJ2-7, with D possibly TRBD1 on 5 matching bases. The CDR3 runs to 13 residues. Deletions cut 0 bases from V and 10 bases from J, with 16 bases between. Germline CDR1 GTSNPN, CDR2 SVGIG (reference sequence). Here the CDR3 DNA reads TGTGCCTGGAGTGTACTGGGGCTAGATCAACAGTACTTC. Translation: CAWSVLGLDQQYF. The complete variable domain, with remaining parts taken from reference TRBV30 and TRBJ2-7, reads SQTIHQWPATLVQPVGSPLSLECTVEGTSNPNLYWYRQAAGRGLQLLFYSVGIGQISSEVPQNLSASRPQDRQFILSSKKLLLSDSGFYLCAWSVLGLDQQYFGPGTRLTVT.

The CDR3 protein is CASSIGDRGEKLFF. The DNA of the CDR3 is TGTGCCAGTAGTATAGGGGACAGGGGCGAAAAACTGTTTTTT. The rearrangement uses TRBV19 and TRBJ1-4; 10 nucleotides line up with TRBD1. This CDR3 region has 14 residues. Germline V gene sequence: CDR1 LNHDA, CDR2 SQIVND (reference sequence). V was pared by 1 base and J by 8 bases, with 1 base of the junction left unmatched.

The V and J genes are TRBV6-1 and TRBJ2-1, with 9 bases lining up with TRBD2. This CDR3 is 16 amino acids long. CDR1 is MNHNS, CDR2 SASEGT, per germline. V dropped 3 bases and J dropped 6; count of bases not matched to a gene: 9. CDR3: CASSEGWSSGANEQFF. CDR3 bases: TGTGCCAGCAGTGAGGGGTGGTCTAGCGGGGCCAATGAGCAGTTCTTC.

The chain links TRBV12-3 or TRBV12-4 to TRBJ2-2, with no clear D. The CDR3 extends over 13 amino acids. CDR3 sequence: CASWRMNTGELFF. The CDR3 coding sequence is TGTGCGAGTTGGCGGATGAACACCGGGGAGCTGTTTTTT.

About this clone: The junction shows a germline mismatch at one end, possibly a read error. The rearrangement links TRBV10-3 to TRBJ2-5, with 7 bases aligning to TRBD2. Per germline, CDR1 ENHRY and CDR2 SYGVKD. This CDR3 spans 17 amino acids. The CDR3 here is CATSRVLRSGNEETQYF. The DNA for the CDR3 is TGTGCCACCAGTCGAGTCTTGAGAAGCGGGAACGAAGAGACCCAGTACTTC.

The chain links TRBV19 to TRBJ1-1; TRBD1 might be the D (6 bases). This CDR3 has 17 amino acids. The germline CDR1 and CDR2 sequences are LNHDA and SQIVND (reference sequence). V was pared by 3 bases and J by 0 bases, with 17 bases between. The CDR3 region has the DNA TGTGCCAGTAGTATTGGTACAGGGACTAGCATGAACACTGAAGCTTTCTTT. It is translated as CASSIGTGTSMNTEAFF.

This rearrangement joins TRBV5-1 to TRBJ1-3; TRBD1 matches at 7 bases. With 4 bases clipped from V and 2 bases from J, the junction kept 12 bases outside the gene matches. The CDR3 runs 17 residues. Germline V lookup: CDR1 SGHRS, CDR2 YFSETQ. The CDR3 DNA follows: TGCGCCAGCAGCCCTGAGACAGGGAGGACAGCTGGAAACACCATATATTTT. Amino acids: CASSPETGRTAGNTIYF. The entire variable domain, with the rest obtained from reference TRBV5-1 and TRBJ1-3, is as follows: KAGVTQTPRYLIKTRGQQVTLSCSPISGHRSVSWYQQTPGQGLQFLFEYFSETQRNKGNFPGRFSGRQFSNSRSEMNVSTLELGDSALYLCASSPETGRTAGNTIYFGEGSWLTVV.

This chain uses TRBV10-2 with TRBJ1-1, with TRBD1 matching 11 bases. The CDR3 contains 17 residues. Looked up from germline, CDR1 is WSHSY and CDR2 is SAAADI. J was trimmed by 1 base and V by 5 bases; bases with no gene match: 9. CDR3 DNA: TGCGCCAGCAGTTACCCGGACAGGGGGCATTGGAACACTGAAGCTTTCTTT. It is translated as CASSYPDRGHWNTEAFF.

This rearrangement joins TRBV5-8 to TRBJ2-1; a weak D match, TRBD2 (5 bases). Trimming took 9 bases from V and 7 from J, leaving 11 bases between them. CDR3 length: 11 residues. Per the germline V gene, CDR1 is SGHTS and CDR2 is YDEGEE. This CDR3 is CATDSGNEQFF. For the CDR3, the DNA is TGTGCCACCGACTCGGGGAATGAGCAGTTCTTC.

The chain employs TRBV11-2 and TRBJ2-5, with D hard to call. V was trimmed by 5 bases and J by 4 bases, leaving 11 bases between them. The CDR3 has 13 residues. Germline CDR1 and CDR2: SGHAT and FQNNGV. DNA for the CDR3: TGTGCCAGCAGCCGAACAGTTACAGAGACCCAGTACTTC. This sequence encodes CASSRTVTETQYF.

This chain connects TRBV7-8 to TRBJ1-1; tentatively, D is TRBD1 (5 bases). The ends were cut back, 6 bases at V and 1 base at J, with 9 bases in the middle. Germline assignment: CDR1 SGHVS and CDR2 FQNEAQ. The CDR3 has 13 amino acids. Here the CDR3 reads CASSGARNTEAFF. CDR3 in DNA: TGTGCCAGCAGTGGGGCCCGGAACACTGAAGCTTTCTTT.

The gene calls are TRBV7-3 and TRBJ2-3; 9 nucleotides agree with TRBD1. CDR3 length: 16 residues. Germline assignment: CDR1 SGHTA and CDR2 FQGTGA. V was clipped by 3 bases and J by 2 bases; unmatched bases: 6. Here the CDR3 reads CASSFRTGVATDTQYF. The CDR3 DNA reads TGTGCCAGCAGCTTTCGGACAGGGGTTGCCACAGATACGCAGTATTTT.

This clone showed up just a few times. This chain joins TRBV10-3 and TRBJ2-7; TRBD2 aligns across 9 bases. CDR1 ENHRY and CDR2 SYGVKD come from the germline V gene. After removal of 4 bases from V and 5 bases from J, the junction contained 12 bases not matched to a gene. This CDR3 contains 16 residues. CDR3 sequence: CAISAPLAGSLNEQYF. For the CDR3, the DNA is TGTGCCATCAGTGCTCCCCTAGCGGGGTCCCTAAACGAGCAGTACTTC.

The rearrangement links TRBV24-1 to TRBJ1-1; 7 bases line up with TRBD1. Germline values: CDR1 KGHDR, CDR2 SFDVKD. CDR3 length: 15 amino acids. Unmatched junction bases numbered 5, after V lost 4 bases and J lost 1 base. The CDR3 nucleotides are TGTGCCACCAGTGAAGCCGGGACAGAGAACACTGAAGCTTTCTTT. Translating gives CATSEAGTENTEAFF.